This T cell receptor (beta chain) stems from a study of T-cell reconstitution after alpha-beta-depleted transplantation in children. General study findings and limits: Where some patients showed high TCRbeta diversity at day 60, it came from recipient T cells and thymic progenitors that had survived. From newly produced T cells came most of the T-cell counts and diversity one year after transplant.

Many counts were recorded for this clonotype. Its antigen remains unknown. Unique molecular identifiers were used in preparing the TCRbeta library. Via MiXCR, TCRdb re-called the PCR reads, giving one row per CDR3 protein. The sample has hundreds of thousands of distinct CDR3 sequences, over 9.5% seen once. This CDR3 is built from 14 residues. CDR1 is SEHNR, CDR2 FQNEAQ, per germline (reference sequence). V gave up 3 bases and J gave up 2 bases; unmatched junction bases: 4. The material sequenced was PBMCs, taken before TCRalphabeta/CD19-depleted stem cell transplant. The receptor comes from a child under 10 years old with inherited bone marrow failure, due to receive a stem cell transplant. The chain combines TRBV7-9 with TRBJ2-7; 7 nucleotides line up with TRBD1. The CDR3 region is CASSFLGTAYEQYF. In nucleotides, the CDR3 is TGTGCCAGCAGCTTCCTTGGGACAGCCTACGAGCAGTACTTC. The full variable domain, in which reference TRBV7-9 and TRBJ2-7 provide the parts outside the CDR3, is DTGVSQNPRHKITKRGQNVTFRCDPISEHNRLYWYRQTLGQGPEFLTYFQNEAQLEKSRLLSDRFSAERPKGSFSTLEIQRTEQGDSAMYLCASSFLGTAYEQYFGPGTRLTVT.